This T cell receptor (beta chain) was identified during a study of blood T cell repertoires in COVID-19. CDR3 length equals 16 residues. The V gene lost 1 base and the J gene lost 9 bases, with 19 bases spanning the gap. Germline V gene sequence: CDR1 SGHVS, CDR2 FNYEAQ. This clone has a single count. Libraries were prepared by immunoSEQ multiplex PCR; TCRdb keeps only in-frame clonotypes and omits some of them. This table has fewer than 300,000 clones, roughly 83% appearing once. Sequenced sample: peripheral blood. The TCR sequence derives from a human donor with COVID-19, enrolled during active disease. The donor label of this sample is uncertain. This sequence joins TRBV7-6 and TRBJ1-5; D may be TRBD1 (5 bases). Here the CDR3 reads CASSLGLGAGGGPQHF. In nucleotides, the CDR3 is TGTGCCAGCAGCTTAGGACTTGGTGCAGGCGGGGGGCCCCAGCATTTT.